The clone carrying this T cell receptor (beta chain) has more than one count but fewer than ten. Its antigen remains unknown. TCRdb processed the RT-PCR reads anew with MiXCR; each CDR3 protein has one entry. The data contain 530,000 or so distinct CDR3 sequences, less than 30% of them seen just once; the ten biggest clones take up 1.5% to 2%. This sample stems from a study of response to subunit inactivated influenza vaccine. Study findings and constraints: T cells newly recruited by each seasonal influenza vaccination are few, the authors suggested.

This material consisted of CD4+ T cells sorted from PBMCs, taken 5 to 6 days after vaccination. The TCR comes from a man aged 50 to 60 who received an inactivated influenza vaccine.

For the CDR3, the DNA is TGTGCCAGCAGTATCACTAGCTCCTACAATGAGCAGTTCTTC. Translation gives CASSITSSYNEQFF. This rearrangement joins TRBV28 to TRBJ2-1, with TRBD2 as a possible D gene (5 bases). CDR1 is MDHEN and CDR2 is SYDVKM in the germline V gene. The CDR3 contains 14 residues. V lost 5 bases to trimming and J lost 0 bases, with 8 bases between them.